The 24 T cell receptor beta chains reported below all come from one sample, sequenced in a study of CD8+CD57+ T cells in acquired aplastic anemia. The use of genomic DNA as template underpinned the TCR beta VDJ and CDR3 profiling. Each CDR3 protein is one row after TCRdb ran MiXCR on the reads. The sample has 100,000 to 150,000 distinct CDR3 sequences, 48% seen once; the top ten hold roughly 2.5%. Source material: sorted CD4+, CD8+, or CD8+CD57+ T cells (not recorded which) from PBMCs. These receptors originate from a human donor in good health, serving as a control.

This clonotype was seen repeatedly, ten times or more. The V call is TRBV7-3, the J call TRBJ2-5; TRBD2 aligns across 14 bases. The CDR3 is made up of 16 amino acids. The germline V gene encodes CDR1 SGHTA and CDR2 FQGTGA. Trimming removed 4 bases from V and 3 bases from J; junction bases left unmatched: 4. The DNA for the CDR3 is TGTGCCAGCAGCTCCGGACTAGCGGGGGGAAAAGAGACCCAGTACTTC. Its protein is CASSSGLAGGKETQYF.

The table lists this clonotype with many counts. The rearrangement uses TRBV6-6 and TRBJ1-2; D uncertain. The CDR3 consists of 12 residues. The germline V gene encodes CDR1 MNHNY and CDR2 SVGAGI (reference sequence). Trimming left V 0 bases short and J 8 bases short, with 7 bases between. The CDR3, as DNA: TGTGCCAGCAGTTACTCAGGGAACGGCTACACCTTC. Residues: CASSYSGNGYTF.

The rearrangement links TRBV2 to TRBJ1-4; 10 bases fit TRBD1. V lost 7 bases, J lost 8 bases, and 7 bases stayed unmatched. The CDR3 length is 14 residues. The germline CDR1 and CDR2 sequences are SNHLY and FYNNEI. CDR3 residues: CASTSGTGEEKLFF. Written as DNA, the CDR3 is TGTGCCAGCACGTCCGGGACAGGGGAAGAAAAACTGTTTTTT.

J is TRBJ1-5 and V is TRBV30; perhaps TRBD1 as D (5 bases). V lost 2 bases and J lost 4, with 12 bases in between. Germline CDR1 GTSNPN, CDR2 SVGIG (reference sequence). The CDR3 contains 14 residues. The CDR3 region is CAWSKDTANQPQHF. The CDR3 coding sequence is TGTGCCTGGAGTAAGGACACAGCTAATCAGCCCCAGCATTTT.

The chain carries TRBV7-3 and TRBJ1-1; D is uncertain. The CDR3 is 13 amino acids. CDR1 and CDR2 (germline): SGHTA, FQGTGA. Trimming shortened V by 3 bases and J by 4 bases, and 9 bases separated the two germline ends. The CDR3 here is CASSFGASTEAFF. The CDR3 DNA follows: TGTGCCAGCAGCTTCGGAGCGAGCACTGAAGCTTTCTTT.

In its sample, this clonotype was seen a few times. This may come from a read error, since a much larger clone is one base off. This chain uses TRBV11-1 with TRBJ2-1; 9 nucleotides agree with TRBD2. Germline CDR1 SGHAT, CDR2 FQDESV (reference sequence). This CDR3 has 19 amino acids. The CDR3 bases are TGTGCCAGCAGCTACCCCTCAGGCGGGGGGGCCTGGGGCTACAGTGAGCAGTTCTTC. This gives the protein CASSYPSGGGAWGYSEQFF. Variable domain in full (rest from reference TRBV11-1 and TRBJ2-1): EAEVAQSPRYKITEKSQAVAFWCDPISGHATLYWYRQILGQGPELLVQFQDESVVDDSQLPKDRFSAERLKGVDSTLKIQPAELGDSAMYLCASSYPSGGGAWGYSEQFFGPGTRLTVL.

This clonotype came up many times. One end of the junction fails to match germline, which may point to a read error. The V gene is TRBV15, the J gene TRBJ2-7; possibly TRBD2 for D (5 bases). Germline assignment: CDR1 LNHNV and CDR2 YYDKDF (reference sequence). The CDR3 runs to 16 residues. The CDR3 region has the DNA TGTGCCACCAGCAGACCCTCTAGCCTTACCTCCGACGAGCAGTACTTC. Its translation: CATSRPSSLTSDEQYF.

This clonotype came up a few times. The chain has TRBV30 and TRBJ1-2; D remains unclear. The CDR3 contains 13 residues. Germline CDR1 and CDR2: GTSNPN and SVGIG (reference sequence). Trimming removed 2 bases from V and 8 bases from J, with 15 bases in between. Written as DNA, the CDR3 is TGTGCCTGGAGTCTGGACCTCCTGGGGGGCTACACCTTC. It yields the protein CAWSLDLLGGYTF.

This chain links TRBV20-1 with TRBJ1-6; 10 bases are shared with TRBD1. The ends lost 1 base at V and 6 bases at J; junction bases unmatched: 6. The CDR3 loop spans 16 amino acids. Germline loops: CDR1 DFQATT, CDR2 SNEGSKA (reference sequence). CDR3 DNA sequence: TGCAGTGCTAGAGGAATGGACAGGGGGAGTAATTCACCCCTCCACTTT. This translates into CSARGMDRGSNSPLHF.

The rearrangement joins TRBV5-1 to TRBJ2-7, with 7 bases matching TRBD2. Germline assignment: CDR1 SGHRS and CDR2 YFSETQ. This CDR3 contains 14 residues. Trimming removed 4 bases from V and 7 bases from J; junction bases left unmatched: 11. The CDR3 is CASSLGRGEWEQYF. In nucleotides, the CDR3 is TGCGCCAGCAGCCTCGGCCGGGGGGAGTGGGAGCAGTACTTC.

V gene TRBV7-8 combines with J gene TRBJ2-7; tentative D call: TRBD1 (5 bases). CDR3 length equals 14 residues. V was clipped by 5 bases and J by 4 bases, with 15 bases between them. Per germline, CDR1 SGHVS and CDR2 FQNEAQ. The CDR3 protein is CASSPDIRNYEQYV. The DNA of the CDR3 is TGTGCCAGCAGCCCGGACATTAGAAATTACGAGCAGTACGTC.

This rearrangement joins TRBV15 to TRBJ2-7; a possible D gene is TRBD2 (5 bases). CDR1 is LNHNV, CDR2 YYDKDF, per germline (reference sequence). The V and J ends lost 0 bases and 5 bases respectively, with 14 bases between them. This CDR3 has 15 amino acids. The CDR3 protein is CATSRDGVRADEQYF. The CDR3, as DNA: TGTGCCACCAGCAGAGATGGTGTGAGGGCAGACGAGCAGTACTTC.

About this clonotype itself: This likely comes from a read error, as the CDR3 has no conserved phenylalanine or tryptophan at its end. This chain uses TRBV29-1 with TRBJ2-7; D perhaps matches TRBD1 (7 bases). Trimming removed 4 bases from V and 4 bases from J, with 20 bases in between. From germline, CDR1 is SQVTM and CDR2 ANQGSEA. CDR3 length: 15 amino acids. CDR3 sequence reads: CSVALFGAGGYEQYS. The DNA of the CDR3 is TGCAGCGTTGCGCTTTTTGGCGCAGGGGGGTACGAGCAGTACTCC.

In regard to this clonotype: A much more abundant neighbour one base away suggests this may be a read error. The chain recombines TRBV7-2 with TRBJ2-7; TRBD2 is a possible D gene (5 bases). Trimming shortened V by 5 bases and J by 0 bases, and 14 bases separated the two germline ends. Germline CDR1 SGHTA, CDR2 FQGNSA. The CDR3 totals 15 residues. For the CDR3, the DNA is TGTGCCAGCAGCACCCGGAGGCGGAGCTCCTACGAGCAGTACTTC. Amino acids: CASSTRRRSSYEQYF.

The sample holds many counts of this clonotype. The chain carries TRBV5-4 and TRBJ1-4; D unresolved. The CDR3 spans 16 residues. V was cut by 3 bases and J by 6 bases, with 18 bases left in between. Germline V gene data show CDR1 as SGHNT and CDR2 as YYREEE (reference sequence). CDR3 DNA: TGTGCCAGCAGCTCGTACGGGGAACGGATCGATGAAAAACTGTTTTTT. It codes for CASSSYGERIDEKLFF.

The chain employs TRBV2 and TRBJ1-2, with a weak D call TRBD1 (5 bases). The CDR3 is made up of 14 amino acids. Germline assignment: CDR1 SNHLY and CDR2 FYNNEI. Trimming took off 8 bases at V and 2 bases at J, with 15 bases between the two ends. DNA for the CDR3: TGTGCCAGCGTCGAAGAGACAGTCAACTATGGCTACACCTTC. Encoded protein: CASVEETVNYGYTF.

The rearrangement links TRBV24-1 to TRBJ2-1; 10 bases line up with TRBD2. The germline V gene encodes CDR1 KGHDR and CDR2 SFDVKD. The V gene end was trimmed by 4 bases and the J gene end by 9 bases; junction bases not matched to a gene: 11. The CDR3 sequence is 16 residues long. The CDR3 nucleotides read TGTGCCACCAGTGACTCCGGACTAGCGGTGGTGGGTGAGCAGTTCTTC. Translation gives CATSDSGLAVVGEQFF.

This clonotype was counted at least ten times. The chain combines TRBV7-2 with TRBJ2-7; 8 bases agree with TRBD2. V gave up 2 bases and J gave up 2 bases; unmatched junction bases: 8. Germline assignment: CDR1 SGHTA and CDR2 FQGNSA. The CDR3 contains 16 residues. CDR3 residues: CASSLSAVGLAYEQYF. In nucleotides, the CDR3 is TGTGCCAGCAGCTTATCAGCAGTGGGACTAGCCTACGAGCAGTACTTC.

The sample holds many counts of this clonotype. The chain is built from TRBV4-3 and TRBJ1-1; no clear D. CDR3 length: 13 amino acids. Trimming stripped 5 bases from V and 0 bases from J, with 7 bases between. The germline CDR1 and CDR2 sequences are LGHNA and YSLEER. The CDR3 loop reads CASSKDLNTEAFF. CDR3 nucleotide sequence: TGCGCCAGCAGCAAGGACCTGAACACTGAAGCTTTCTTT.

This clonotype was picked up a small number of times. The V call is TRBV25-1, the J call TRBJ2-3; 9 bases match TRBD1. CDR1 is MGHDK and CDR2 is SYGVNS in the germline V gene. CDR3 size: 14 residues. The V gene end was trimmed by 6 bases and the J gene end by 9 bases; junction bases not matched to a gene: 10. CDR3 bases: TGTGCCAGCAGCGCCCCGCTTGGACAGGGGACGCAGTATTTT. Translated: CASSAPLGQGTQYF.

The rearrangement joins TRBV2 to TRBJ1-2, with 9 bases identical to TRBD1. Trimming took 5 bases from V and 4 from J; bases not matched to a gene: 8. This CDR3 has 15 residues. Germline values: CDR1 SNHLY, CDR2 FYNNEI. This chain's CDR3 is CASSSPGQGAYGYTF. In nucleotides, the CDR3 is TGTGCCAGCAGTAGCCCGGGACAGGGTGCCTATGGCTACACCTTC.

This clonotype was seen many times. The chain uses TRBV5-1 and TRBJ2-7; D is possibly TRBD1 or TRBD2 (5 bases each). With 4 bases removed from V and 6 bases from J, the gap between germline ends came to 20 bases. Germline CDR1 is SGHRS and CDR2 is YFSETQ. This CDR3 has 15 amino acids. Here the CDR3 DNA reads TGCGCCAGCAGCCAGTCCGGGACGGTTTTGGGCGAGCAGTACTTC. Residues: CASSQSGTVLGEQYF.

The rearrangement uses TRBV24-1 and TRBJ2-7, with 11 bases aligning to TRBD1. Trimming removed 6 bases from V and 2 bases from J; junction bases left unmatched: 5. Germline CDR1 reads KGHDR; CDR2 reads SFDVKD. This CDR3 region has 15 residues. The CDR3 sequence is CATSCPGQGAYEQYF. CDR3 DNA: TGTGCCACCAGTTGCCCGGGACAGGGGGCCTACGAGCAGTACTTC.

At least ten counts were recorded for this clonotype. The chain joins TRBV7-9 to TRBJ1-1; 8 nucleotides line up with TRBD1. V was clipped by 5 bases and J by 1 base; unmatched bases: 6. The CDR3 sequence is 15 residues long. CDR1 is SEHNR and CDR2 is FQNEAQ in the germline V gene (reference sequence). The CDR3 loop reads CASSRGDRQNTEAFF. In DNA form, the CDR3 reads TGTGCCAGCAGCAGGGGGGACAGGCAGAACACTGAAGCTTTCTTT.